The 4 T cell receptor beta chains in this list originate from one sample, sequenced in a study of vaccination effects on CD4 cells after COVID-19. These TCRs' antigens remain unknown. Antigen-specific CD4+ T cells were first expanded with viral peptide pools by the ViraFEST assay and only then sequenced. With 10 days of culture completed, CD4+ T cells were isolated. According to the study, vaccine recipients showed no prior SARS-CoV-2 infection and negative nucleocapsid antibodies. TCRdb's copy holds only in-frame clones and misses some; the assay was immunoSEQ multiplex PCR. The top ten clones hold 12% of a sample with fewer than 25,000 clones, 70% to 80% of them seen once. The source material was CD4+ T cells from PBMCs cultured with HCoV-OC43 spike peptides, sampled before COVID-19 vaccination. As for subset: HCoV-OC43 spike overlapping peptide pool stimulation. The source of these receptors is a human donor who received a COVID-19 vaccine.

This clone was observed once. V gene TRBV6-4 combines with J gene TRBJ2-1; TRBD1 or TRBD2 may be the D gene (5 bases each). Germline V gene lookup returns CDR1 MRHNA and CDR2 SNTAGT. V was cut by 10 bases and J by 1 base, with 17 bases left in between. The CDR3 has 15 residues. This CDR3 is CANGMGRESYNEQFF. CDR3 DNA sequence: TGTGCCAACGGGATGGGCAGGGAGTCCTACAATGAGCAGTTCTTC.

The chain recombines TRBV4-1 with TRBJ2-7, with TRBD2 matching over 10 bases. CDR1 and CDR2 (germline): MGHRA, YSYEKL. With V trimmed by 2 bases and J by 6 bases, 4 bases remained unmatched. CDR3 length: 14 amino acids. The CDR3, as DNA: TGCGCCAGCAGCCAATCTAGCGGGAGTTTCGAGCAGTACTTC. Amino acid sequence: CASSQSSGSFEQYF.

Here the CDR3 reads CASTRTSGRGNEQFF. CDR3 DNA: TGTGCCAGCACGAGGACTAGCGGGAGGGGTAATGAGCAGTTCTTC. V and J are TRBV6-5 and TRBJ2-1; 15 bases line up with TRBD2. The CDR3 contains 15 residues. The germline CDR1 and CDR2 sequences are MNHEY and SVGAGI. V lost 7 bases, J lost 7 bases, and 5 bases stayed unmatched.

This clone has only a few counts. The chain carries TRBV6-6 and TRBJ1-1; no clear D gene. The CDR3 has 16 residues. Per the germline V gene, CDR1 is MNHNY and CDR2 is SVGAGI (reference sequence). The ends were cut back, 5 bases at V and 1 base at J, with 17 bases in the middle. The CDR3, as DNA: TGTGCCAGCAGTCCCTTCGGAGGCCCCAGGAACACTGAAGCTTTCTTT. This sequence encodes CASSPFGGPRNTEAFF.